A single sample gave rise to the 20 T cell receptor beta chains below, sequenced in a study of blood T cells in healthy people across ages (dated by TCRdb to about 2015). To prepare the library, 5' RACE was applied. The instrument was an Illumina HiSeq 2500. A second roughly 7 to 11 cycle PCR used a sample-barcoded 5' primer and a J-beta primer mix. The public reads were reanalyzed by TCRdb: fastp trimming at Q25, MiXCR alignment, in-frame beta chains only. Duplicate CDR3 protein sequences are folded into a single record with the most common DNA and genes. The sample profile shows fewer than 750,000 distinct CDR3 sequences; 47% of them were found once. The ten largest clones take up 20% to 25% of the sample. Sequenced sample: blood. These receptors were taken from a man older than 75 in good health.

This chain links TRBV9 with TRBJ2-7; possibly TRBD1 or TRBD2 for D (5 bases each). This CDR3 region has 15 residues. V lost 2 bases and J lost 0, with 12 bases in between. CDR1 and CDR2 from the germline V gene are SGDLS and YYNGEE. The CDR3 loop reads CASSVEGTFSYEQYF. The DNA for the CDR3 is TGTGCCAGCAGCGTTGAGGGGACGTTCTCCTACGAGCAGTACTTC.

The gene calls are TRBV28 and TRBJ2-1; no reliable D call. The CDR3 has 13 amino acids. V lost 5 bases to trimming and J lost 5 bases, with 10 bases between them. The germline gives CDR1 MDHEN, CDR2 SYDVKM. The CDR3 DNA reads as TGTGCCAGCAGTCCCCGGCGCAACAATGAGCAGTTCTTC. This sequence encodes CASSPRRNNEQFF.

This clonotype was counted a few times. The chain carries TRBV6-5 and TRBJ1-6; TRBD1 agrees at 8 bases. J gave up 6 bases and V 1 base, and 5 bases lay outside the gene matches. Per the germline V gene, CDR1 is MNHEY and CDR2 is SVGAGI. CDR3 length: 16 residues. The CDR3 reads CASSYYGQGANSPLHF. The DNA of the CDR3 is TGTGCCAGCAGTTACTACGGACAGGGAGCTAATTCACCCCTCCACTTT.

The V and J genes are TRBV20-1 and TRBJ2-1; 13 bases align to TRBD2. After removal of 4 bases from V and 8 bases from J, the junction contained 5 bases not matched to a gene. The CDR3 sequence is 14 residues long. Germline V gene sequence: CDR1 DFQATT, CDR2 SNEGSKA (reference sequence). Written as DNA, the CDR3 is TGCAGTGCTAAACTAGCGGGAGGGGTTGATGAGCAGTTCTTC. Translated: CSAKLAGGVDEQFF.

In this sample, this clonotype turned up many times. The chain carries TRBV10-3 and TRBJ2-5; TRBD1 matches 7 bases. V lost 6 bases to trimming and J lost 3 bases; unmatched junction nucleotides: 4. Germline V gene data show CDR1 as ENHRY and CDR2 as SYGVKD. The CDR3 has 13 residues. The CDR3 bases are TGTGCCATCAGCCGGGACAGAGAAGAGACCCAGTACTTC. It specifies CAISRDREETQYF.

The sample holds a few counts of this clonotype. The junction does not match germline at one end; this may be a read error. V gene TRBV7-7 combines with J gene TRBJ2-1; D call uncertain. The CDR3 runs 13 residues. The V gene's germline CDR1 is SSHAT and CDR2 FNYEAQ (reference sequence). CDR3 DNA sequence: TGTGCTAGCAGCTTAATGATGGGGTATGAGCAGTTCTTC. This sequence encodes CASSLMMGYEQFF. Together with reference TRBV7-7 and TRBJ2-1, the CDR3 gives the full variable domain: GAGVSQSPRYKVTKRGQDVTLRCDPISSHATLYWYQQALGQGPEFLTYFNYEAQPDKSGLPSDRFSAERPEGSISTLTIQRTEQRDSAMYRCASSLMMGYEQFFGPGTRLTVL.

In its sample, this clonotype was seen a few times. V usage is TRBV20-1 and J usage is TRBJ2-3, with D perhaps assigned TRBD1 or TRBD2 (5 bases each). The V gene's germline CDR1 is DFQATT and CDR2 SNEGSKA (reference sequence). Trimming pared 6 bases from V and 0 bases from J, leaving 16 bases between. The CDR3 consists of 15 residues. DNA of the CDR3: TGCAGTGCAAATCGGGGCGTTTCTAGCACAGATACGCAGTATTTT. The encoded protein is CSANRGVSSTDTQYF.

The V call is TRBV28, the J call TRBJ2-7; 10 bases line up with TRBD1. This CDR3 comprises 15 residues. The germline gives CDR1 MDHEN, CDR2 SYDVKM. The V gene end was trimmed by 7 bases and the J gene end by 2 bases; junction bases not matched to a gene: 8. The CDR3 here is CASTRPGTGAYEQYF. CDR3 sequence (DNA): TGTGCCAGCACTCGCCCGGGGACAGGGGCCTACGAGCAGTACTTC.

This clonotype was recorded a few times. The gene calls are TRBV29-1 and TRBJ2-3; 8 nucleotides agree with TRBD1. Germline CDR1 reads SQVTM; CDR2 reads ANQGSEA. The ends lost 7 bases at V and 4 bases at J; junction bases unmatched: 4. The CDR3 extends over 12 amino acids. CDR3 amino acids: CSARQGSDTQYF. For the CDR3, the DNA is TGCAGCGCCAGACAGGGGTCAGATACGCAGTATTTT.

The chain carries TRBV3-1 and TRBJ2-5; 12 bases are a match to TRBD2. This CDR3 has 16 residues. Germline V gene sequence: CDR1 LGHDT, CDR2 YNNKEL (reference sequence). V shed 2 bases, J shed 4 bases, and the junction held 5 bases outside the gene matches. The CDR3 DNA follows: TGTGCCAGCAGCCAATCTCGACTAGCGGGGGTAGAGACCCAGTACTTC. It encodes CASSQSRLAGVETQYF.

The chain recombines TRBV29-1 with TRBJ2-7; 10 positions agree with TRBD2. Germline CDR1 is SQVTM and CDR2 is ANQGSEA. The CDR3 spans 13 residues. V dropped 4 bases and J dropped 6; count of bases not matched to a gene: 6. DNA for the CDR3: TGCAGCGTTGCTTCACTAGCGGGAAGCGAGCAGTACTTC. This gives the protein CSVASLAGSEQYF.

Notes on this clonotype: At one end the junction does not follow the germline gene, possibly because of a read error. This sequence joins TRBV7-2 and TRBJ2-1; D is uncertain. The DNA matches TRBJ2-7 better at its end, which makes the J call doubtful. The CDR3 spans 14 residues. Germline V gives CDR1 SGHTA, CDR2 FQGNSA. CDR3 bases: TGTGCCAGTAGCTTAATGCAGACCTACAATGAGCAGTACTTC. Protein product: CASSLMQTYNEQYF.

In this sample, this clonotype turned up many times. The chain carries TRBV7-2 and TRBJ2-1; D may correspond to TRBD1 or TRBD2 (5 bases each). This CDR3 contains 18 residues. Trimming removed 2 bases at V and 2 bases at J, with 19 bases between. Germline-derived CDR1 and CDR2 are SGHTA and FQGNSA. The CDR3 DNA follows: TGTGCCAGCAGCTTACTAGACCCCGGGGTAGGGGCCTACAATGAGCAGTTCTTC. This translates into CASSLLDPGVGAYNEQFF. Variable domain in full (rest from reference TRBV7-2 and TRBJ2-1): GAGVSQSPSNKVTEKGKDVELRCDPISGHTALYWYRQSLGQGLEFLIYFQGNSAPDKSGLPSDRFSAERTGGSVSTLTIQRTQQEDSAVYLCASSLLDPGVGAYNEQFFGPGTRLTVL.

The V call is TRBV5-1, the J call TRBJ1-4; tentative D call: TRBD1 (5 bases). Per the germline V gene, CDR1 is SGHRS and CDR2 is YFSETQ. This CDR3 spans 14 amino acids. The V gene lost 2 bases and the J gene lost 4 bases, with 9 bases spanning the gap. The CDR3: CASSFDRGNEKLFF. DNA for the CDR3: TGCGCCAGCAGCTTCGATAGGGGTAATGAAAAACTGTTTTTT.

The chain is built from TRBV28 and TRBJ2-7, with D unclear. The J call may be mistaken, given a closer DNA end match to TRBJ2-5. This CDR3 has 12 amino acids. Germline V lookup: CDR1 MDHEN, CDR2 SYDVKM. CDR3: CASSAGRKTQYF. The CDR3 DNA is TGTGCCAGCAGTGCCGGCAGGAAGACCCAGTACTTC.

This clonotype was detected ten times or more. J is TRBJ2-7 and V is TRBV6-6, with 10 bases aligning to TRBD2. CDR1 and CDR2 from the germline V gene are MNHNY and SVGAGI (reference sequence). Losses at the gene ends were 8 bases for V and 3 bases for J; bases not matched to a gene: 16. The CDR3 totals 17 residues. The CDR3 region has the DNA TGTGCCAGCGCCCCCCGGCCTAGCGGGAGTGGGGACTACGAGCAGTACTTC. Amino acids: CASAPRPSGSGDYEQYF.

The CDR3 protein is CASSLGRSREQYF. For the CDR3, the DNA is TGTGCCAGCAGTTTAGGGCGGTCTAGGGAGCAGTACTTC. V gene TRBV28 combines with J gene TRBJ2-5, with a weak D call TRBD2 (5 bases). Germline CDR1 and CDR2: MDHEN and SYDVKM. The CDR3 totals 13 residues. With 2 bases removed from V and 11 bases from J, the gap between germline ends came to 15 bases.

In this sample, this clonotype turned up many times. The J gene is TRBJ2-1, the V gene TRBV10-3, with 11 bases lining up with TRBD2. V lost 8 bases to trimming and J lost 4 bases; unmatched junction nucleotides: 13. CDR3 size: 17 residues. Germline V lookup: CDR1 ENHRY, CDR2 SYGVKD. The CDR3 nucleotides are TGTGCCATCGCACTAGCGGGGGACCCCAGCCCTTACAATGAGCAGTTCTTC. It codes for CAIALAGDPSPYNEQFF.

This sequence joins TRBV20-1 and TRBJ2-3, with a weak D call TRBD2 (6 bases). Trimming shortened V by 5 bases and J by 4 bases, and 7 bases separated the two germline ends. The V gene's germline CDR1 is DFQATT and CDR2 SNEGSKA (reference sequence). The CDR3 is made up of 11 amino acids. The DNA of the CDR3 is TGCAGTGCTCCGGGGGCAGATACGCAGTATTTT. As protein: CSAPGADTQYF.

V and J are TRBV5-5 and TRBJ2-1; D gene unclear. The CDR3 sequence is 14 residues long. The germline V and J ends were trimmed by 2 bases and 1 base, with 7 bases remaining between them. Germline V gives CDR1 SGHKS, CDR2 YYEKEE (reference sequence). CDR3 DNA: TGTGCCAGCAGCTTAATCGAATCCTACAATGAGCAGTTCTTC. Its translation is CASSLIESYNEQFF.